The rows below give T cell receptor beta chains drawn from one sample of a study of naive and memory T cell subsets. From the UMI-ligation and nested PCR reads, TCRdb called clonotypes with MiXCR, one entry per CDR3 protein. Of 120,000 or so distinct CDR3 sequences in the sample, roughly 36% were seen once. The sequencing sample was made of central memory CD4+ T cells from blood. Receptors originate from a human donor in good health. CDR3s include the opening cysteine and the closing phenylalanine or tryptophan. Each record gives: clone size, CDR3 length, V gene, J gene, D gene, CDR3 DNA, CDR3 protein. A D gene is named only where the DNA matches it firmly. Clone size is given for some rows only: seen once, a few or many times, or a class if the clone is expanded.

.	15	TRBV5-1	TRBJ2-5	.	TGCGCCAGCAGCCCCACGGACGGGGCGGGAGAGACCCAGTACTTC	CASSPTDGAGETQYF
few	14	TRBV28	TRBJ2-7	TRBD2	TGTGCCAGCAGCCCACTAGCGGGAGTTTGGGAGCAGTACTTC	CASSPLAGVWEQYF
.	14	TRBV12-3/TRBV12-4	TRBJ2-1	TRBD2	TGTGCCAGCAGTACAGCTTCTAGCGGGAGGGAGCAGTTCTTC	CASSTASSGREQFF
.	15	TRBV20-1	TRBJ2-2	.	TGCAGTGCAAGCTACCCAGCCGCGAACACCGGGGAGCTGTTTTTT	CSASYPAANTGELFF
few	13	TRBV3-1	TRBJ2-7	.	TGTGCCAGCAGCCAAGACTGGGGGGGCGATAAGTACTTC	CASSQDWGGDKYF
.	15	TRBV7-6	TRBJ2-1	TRBD2	TGTGCCAGCAGCTTAACGGGAGGGCCGGATAATGAGCAGTTCTTC	CASSLTGGPDNEQFF
.	16	TRBV27	TRBJ2-7	TRBD2	TGTGCCAGCAGTCCCCGACCGACTAGCGGGAGACCCGAGCAGTACTTC	CASSPRPTSGRPEQYF
few	16	TRBV7-6	TRBJ1-3	.	TGTGCCAGCAGCCCGGATCTGGGGGTCGGTGGAAACACCATATATTTT	CASSPDLGVGGNTIYF
.	16	TRBV7-9	TRBJ1-2	TRBD1	TGTGCCAGCAGCTTAGGACAGGGGGCTCGTACCTATGGCTACACCTTC	CASSLGQGARTYGYTF
few	15	TRBV6-5	TRBJ2-3	.	TGTGCCAGCAGCCTTTTCTTCACCTACCCAGATACGCAGTATTTT	CASSLFFTYPDTQYF
.	15	TRBV5-1	TRBJ2-7	.	TGCGCCAGCAGCACCAGCGGTGGGCAGACCTACGAGCAGTACTTC	CASSTSGGQTYEQYF
.	12	TRBV6-5	TRBJ2-5	.	TGTGCCAGCAGTGTCCTAGGGGGGACCCAGTACTTC	CASSVLGGTQYF
few	15	TRBV7-2	TRBJ2-1	.	TGTGCCAGCAGCTCAAGGACAGGGCGGGGGGATGAGCAGTTCTTC	CASSSRTGRGDEQFF
.	15	TRBV5-1	TRBJ2-7	.	TGCGCCAGCAGCATAAGAGGAGGGCCGCCCTACGAGCAGTACTTC	CASSIRGGPPYEQYF
few	14	TRBV7-9	TRBJ1-5	.	TGTGCCAGCAGCCCCGGGGCGTACAATCAGCCCCAGCATTTT	CASSPGAYNQPQHF
few	11	TRBV12-3/TRBV12-4	TRBJ2-7	.	TGTGCCAGCAGGGGGAACTACGAGCAGTACTTC	CASRGNYEQYF
.	16	TRBV7-2	TRBJ2-7	TRBD2	TGTGCCAGCAGCTTAGTCGCTAGCGGGCGGACCTACGAGCAGTACTTC	CASSLVASGRTYEQYF
.	13	TRBV12-3/TRBV12-4	TRBJ2-2	.	TGTGCCAGCAGTTTAGACCCCAACGGGGAGCTGTTTTTT	CASSLDPNGELFF
once	15	TRBV28	TRBJ1-2	TRBD1	TGTGCCAGCAGCCCAAACAGGGGGTCTAGCTATGGCTACACCTTC	CASSPNRGSSYGYTF
.	15	TRBV21-1	TRBJ2-4	.	TGTGCCAGCAGCAAGACAGGTCTAGCCAAAAACATTCAGTACTTC	CASSKTGLAKNIQYF
.	16	TRBV12-3/TRBV12-4	TRBJ2-1	.	TGTGCCAGCAGTTTAGGCGTCGGACGGCGCAACAATGAGCAGTTCTTC	CASSLGVGRRNNEQFF
many	16	TRBV6-2/TRBV6-3	TRBJ2-1	.	TGTGCCAGCAGTTACTATAGTGCCATTTCCTACAATGAGCAGTTCTTC	CASSYYSAISYNEQFF
.	19	TRBV7-9	TRBJ2-4	.	TGTGCCAGCAGCTTTCCCCGGACAGGGAGGGGACTAGCCAAAAACATTCAGTACTTC	CASSFPRTGRGLAKNIQYF
.	14	TRBV6-2/TRBV6-3	TRBJ2-1	.	TGTGCCAGCAGTTACTTCTCCAGATACAATGAGCAGTTCTTC	CASSYFSRYNEQFF
many	11	TRBV29-1	TRBJ2-1	.	TGCAGCGCCGACCGCGGCAATGAGCAGTTCTTC	CSADRGNEQFF
.	14	TRBV28	TRBJ1-1	.	TGTGCCAGCAGTTTAGGCAGGGCGAGCACTGAAGCTTTCTTT	CASSLGRASTEAFF
many	15	TRBV7-2	TRBJ2-1	TRBD2	TGTGCCAGCAGGCAGACTAGCGGGAGGACCAATGAGCAGTTCTTC	CASRQTSGRTNEQFF
.	14	TRBV20-1	TRBJ1-2	TRBD1	TGCAGTGCTAGAGAGCGTATGACAGGGGGAGGCTACACCTTC	CSARERMTGGGYTF
.	15	TRBV3-1	TRBJ2-2	TRBD2	TGTGCCAGCAGCCAAAGACTAGCGCTAACCGGGGAGCTGTTTTTT	CASSQRLALTGELFF
.	13	TRBV3-1	TRBJ1-2	.	TGTGCCAGCAGCCAAGATGTATCCTATGGCTACACCTTC	CASSQDVSYGYTF
.	15	TRBV12-3/TRBV12-4	TRBJ2-1	TRBD1	TGTGCCAGCAGTAGATCCGAGACAGGGCGCAATGAGCAGTTCTTC	CASSRSETGRNEQFF
.	12	TRBV28	TRBJ2-7	.	TGTGCCAGCCCCTCCCAGGGCGGCGAGCAGTACTTC	CASPSQGGEQYF
many	18	TRBV20-1	TRBJ2-5	TRBD2	TGCAGTGCTAGAGATGCACGAGGGACTAGCCGTAGACAAGAGACCCAGTACTTC	CSARDARGTSRRQETQYF
few	13	TRBV6-1	TRBJ1-4	.	TGTGCCAGCAGCTACAACAGTAATGAAAAACTGTTTTTT	CASSYNSNEKLFF
.	14	TRBV18	TRBJ2-7	TRBD1	TGTGCCAGCTCCGCTAGACAGGGACCCTACGAGCAGTACTTC	CASSARQGPYEQYF
.	13	TRBV23-1	TRBJ2-1	.	TGCGCCAGCAGCAGGGGGGGGCCCAATGAGCAGTTCTTC	CASSRGGPNEQFF
.	17	TRBV7-9	TRBJ1-5	TRBD1	TGTGCCAGCAGCTCCATTCGGGACAGCTATAGCAATCAGCCCCAGCATTTT	CASSSIRDSYSNQPQHF
few	15	TRBV7-2	TRBJ2-1	.	TGTGCCAGCAGCTTAGCGACAGGATCTTACAATGAGCAGTTCTTC	CASSLATGSYNEQFF
few	14	TRBV13	TRBJ2-7	.	TGTGCCAGCAGCCCTAGACGGGACTCCTACGAGCAGTACTTC	CASSPRRDSYEQYF
.	14	TRBV28	TRBJ1-1	.	TGTGCCAGCGCCCCCGCGGGGATAGGCACTGAAGCTTTCTTT	CASAPAGIGTEAFF
few	16	TRBV5-5	TRBJ1-5	.	TGTGCCAGCAGCTTTAGCGCAGGGCTGGGCAATCAGCCCCAGCATTTT	CASSFSAGLGNQPQHF
.	18	TRBV7-6	TRBJ2-6	TRBD1	TGTGCCAGCAGCTTAGGACAGGGCCATGCCTCGGGGGCCAACGTCCTGACTTTC	CASSLGQGHASGANVLTF
.	14	TRBV20-1	TRBJ2-3	TRBD1	TGCAGTGCAGTCAGGGGGCTTAGCACAGATACGCAGTATTTT	CSAVRGLSTDTQYF